Below are 25 T cell receptor beta chains sequenced from a single sample in a study of CD8 T cells in ankylosing spondylitis. TCRdb redid the calling of the 5' RACE reads with MiXCR, one entry per CDR3 protein. The table shows 150,000 to 200,000 distinct CDR3 sequences, with 15% to 20% occurring only once. The sample was blood, either unsorted or a sorted T cell fraction (not recorded which). The receptors were sampled from a male donor with ankylosing spondylitis or in good health (not recorded which).

In this sample, this clonotype turned up many times. This chain links TRBV5-1 with TRBJ1-4; TRBD1 might be the D (5 bases). This CDR3 is built from 14 residues. Trimming shortened V by 2 bases and J by 7 bases, and 12 bases separated the two germline ends. Per germline, CDR1 SGHRS and CDR2 YFSETQ. The CDR3 DNA follows: TGCGCCAGCAGCTTTCAGGGAGGGCGTGAAAAACTGTTTTTT. It encodes CASSFQGGREKLFF.

The sample holds many counts of this clonotype. The chain employs TRBV9 and TRBJ1-2, with no clear D. Looked up from germline, CDR1 is SGDLS and CDR2 is YYNGEE. This CDR3 contains 13 residues. Trimming pared 0 bases from V and 2 bases from J, leaving 5 bases between. CDR3 sequence (DNA): TGTGCCAGCAGCGTAGATGAAAACTATGGCTACACCTTC. It encodes CASSVDENYGYTF.

This clonotype has only a few counts. The J gene is TRBJ1-5, the V gene TRBV20-1, with D possibly matching TRBD1 (6 bases). Per the germline V gene, CDR1 is DFQATT and CDR2 is SNEGSKA (reference sequence). The CDR3 totals 15 residues. V shed 3 bases and J shed 0 bases, with 12 bases lying between them. CDR3 DNA sequence: TGCAGTGCTAGCGGACGGACAGATAGCAATCAGCCCCAGCATTTT. This sequence encodes CSASGRTDSNQPQHF.

The chain carries TRBV24-1 and TRBJ2-2; D not certain. Germline lookup yields CDR1 KGHDR and CDR2 SFDVKD. The ends were cut back, 5 bases at V and 1 base at J, with 1 base in the middle. This CDR3 contains 12 residues. Here the CDR3 reads CATSGNTGELFF. DNA for the CDR3: TGTGCCACCAGTGGGAACACCGGGGAGCTGTTTTTT.

In this sample, this clonotype turned up a few times. The CDR3 spells CSARGQGSSPLHF. CDR3 DNA: TGCAGTGCTAGAGGACAGGGGAGTTCACCCCTCCACTTT. V and J are TRBV20-1 and TRBJ1-6, with 8 positions matching TRBD1. The germline gives CDR1 DFQATT, CDR2 SNEGSKA (reference sequence). The length of the CDR3 is 13 residues. V lost 1 base and J lost 9; bases outside the gene matches: 2.

This rearrangement joins TRBV5-1 to TRBJ1-6; 7 bases are a match to TRBD1. This CDR3 region has 16 residues. The V and J ends lost 3 bases and 8 bases, in that order; junction bases with no gene match: 11. The germline V gene has CDR1 SGHRS and CDR2 YFSETQ. In DNA form, the CDR3 reads TGCGCCAGCAGCTCGGGGACAGCCCCACTGGATTCACCCCTCCACTTT. As protein: CASSSGTAPLDSPLHF.

Ten or more counts support this clonotype. The chain carries TRBV6-1 and TRBJ2-1; maybe TRBD2 (6 bases). CDR1 and CDR2 from the germline V gene are MNHNS and SASEGT. The CDR3 covers 15 residues. Trimming removed 5 bases from V and 6 bases from J, with 17 bases in between. This CDR3 reads CASSPFRGKGNEQFF. The DNA for the CDR3 is TGTGCCAGCAGTCCCTTTCGGGGGAAGGGCAATGAGCAGTTCTTC.

The chain employs TRBV11-2 and TRBJ2-1; 12 nucleotides agree with TRBD2. CDR1 and CDR2 from the germline V gene are SGHAT and FQNNGV. Trimming cost V 1 base and J 6 bases; bases outside gene matches: 10. The CDR3 is 18 amino acids. The CDR3 loop reads CASSLVTSGRPYSNEQFF. The CDR3, as DNA: TGTGCCAGCAGCTTAGTGACTAGCGGGAGACCGTATTCCAATGAGCAGTTCTTC.

The V call is TRBV5-5, the J call TRBJ1-3; D is unresolved. The CDR3 consists of 9 residues. The germline CDR1 and CDR2 sequences are SGHKS and YYEKEE (reference sequence). The V end was cut by 5 bases, the J end by 7 bases, with 1 base between. The CDR3 bases are TGTGCCAGCAGTAACACCATATATTTT. Its protein product is CASSNTIYF.

This clonotype was counted many times. The chain carries TRBV5-1 and TRBJ1-1, with TRBD1 identical over 9 bases. Germline V gene sequence: CDR1 SGHRS, CDR2 YFSETQ. The CDR3 has 14 residues. V lost 5 bases, J lost 4 bases, and 6 bases stayed unmatched. The CDR3 sequence is CASSGGQGFTEAFF. CDR3 DNA sequence: TGCGCCAGCAGTGGGGGACAGGGTTTCACTGAAGCTTTCTTT.

Concerning this clonotype: Sequence at one end of the junction differs from germline and may be a read error. CDR3 nucleotides: TGTGCCAGCAGGCGTTCCGGGAGGGGCCTCTACAATGAGCAGCTCTTC. This sequence encodes CASRRSGRGLYNEQLF. This sequence joins TRBV6-1 and TRBJ2-1; the match to TRBD2 covers 8 bases. This CDR3 is 16 amino acids long. Germline assignment: CDR1 MNHNS and CDR2 SASEGT.

The rearrangement uses TRBV19 and TRBJ2-1, with D perhaps matching TRBD2 (5 bases). The V gene lost 3 bases and the J gene lost 5 bases, with 14 bases spanning the gap. There are 15 residues in the CDR3. Germline V gene lookup returns CDR1 LNHDA and CDR2 SQIVND (reference sequence). The CDR3 loop reads CASSIFLVGDNEQFF. The DNA for the CDR3 is TGTGCCAGTAGTATTTTCCTGGTGGGAGACAATGAGCAGTTCTTC.

Many counts were recorded for this clonotype. The chain carries TRBV6-5 and TRBJ2-7; D is possibly TRBD2 (5 bases). Germline lookup yields CDR1 MNHEY and CDR2 SVGAGI. V lost 6 bases, J lost 12 bases, and 18 bases lay in between. CDR3 length: 12 amino acids. CDR3 in DNA: TGTGCCAGCAGGTCCGGGCCCCGGGGTTGGTACTTC. Its protein is CASRSGPRGWYF.

This clonotype was counted only a few times. The chain couples TRBV28 to TRBJ2-2, with 8 bases matching TRBD2. The CDR3 spans 15 residues. V gave up 3 bases and J gave up 7 bases; unmatched junction bases: 7. Germline CDR1 MDHEN, CDR2 SYDVKM. The CDR3 DNA follows: TGTGCCAGCAGTTTCTGGGCCGCGGGGGGCGGGGAGCTGTTTTTT. Residues: CASSFWAAGGGELFF.

The sample holds many counts of this clonotype. This rearrangement joins TRBV24-1 to TRBJ2-7; D ambiguous. CDR1 is KGHDR and CDR2 is SFDVKD in the germline V gene. V was trimmed by 2 bases and J by 3 bases, leaving 4 bases between them. The CDR3 runs to 12 residues. The CDR3 DNA reads as TGTGCCACCAGTGATTCCAGCTACGAGCAGTACTTC. Protein product: CATSDSSYEQYF.

There are a few counts of this clonotype. An end of the junction differs from the germline gene, which may be a read error. V and J are TRBV20-1 and TRBJ2-2; 8 bases fit TRBD2. CDR3 length equals 17 residues. Germline CDR1 DFQATT, CDR2 SNEGSKA (reference sequence). The CDR3 DNA follows: TGCTGTGCTAGAGATCTTACTAGCGGAGCGAACACCGGGGAGCTGTTTTTT. Encoded protein: CCARDLTSGANTGELFF.

This clonotype has just a few counts. The chain has TRBV5-1 and TRBJ1-6; the D gene is possibly TRBD1 (5 bases). Germline V gives CDR1 SGHRS, CDR2 YFSETQ. Trimming removed 5 bases at V and 9 bases at J, with 12 bases between. The CDR3 is 13 amino acids. The CDR3 is CASRTGVGSPLHF. CDR3 nucleotide sequence: TGCGCCAGCAGAACAGGTGTTGGTTCACCCCTCCACTTT.

Points on this clonotype: Because the CDR3 is missing its conserved closing phenylalanine or tryptophan, this is likely a read error. No DNA is shown, since the ends of the CDR3 on it are uncertain; the CDR3 is the one TCRdb lists. The rearrangement joins TRBV6-5 to TRBJ1-1. CDR1 is MNHEY, CDR2 SVGAGI, per germline. The CDR3 spans 11 residues, counting both ends. CDR3 sequence: CASSDRVEFSL.

This chain uses TRBV7-3 with TRBJ2-5, with 8 bases aligning to TRBD1. The trim removed 5 bases at V and 2 bases at J, leaving 4 bases unmatched. CDR1 is SGHTA and CDR2 is FQGTGA in the germline V gene. CDR3 size: 14 residues. Here the CDR3 reads CASSKDRAQETQYF. CDR3 nucleotides: TGTGCCAGCAGCAAGGACAGGGCGCAAGAGACCCAGTACTTC. Full variable domain (missing parts from reference TRBV7-3 and TRBJ2-5): GAGVSQTPSNKVTEKGKYVELRCDPISGHTALYWYRQSLGQGPEFLIYFQGTGAADDSGLPNDRFFAVRPEGSVSTLKIQRTERGDSAVYLCASSKDRAQETQYFGPGTRLLVL.

This clonotype was seen many times. V is TRBV20-1 and J is TRBJ2-5; D might be TRBD2 (5 bases). The CDR3 is 11 amino acids. Between the trimmed V and J ends, which lost 7 bases and 4 bases, there was a span of 10 bases. Germline CDR1 DFQATT, CDR2 SNEGSKA (reference sequence). CDR3 coding DNA: TGCAGTGGGGAGCACTCAGAGACCCAGTACTTC. Translated: CSGEHSETQYF.

CDR3 residues: CSATGAADTEAFF. CDR3 DNA sequence: TGCAGTGCCACTGGGGCGGCGGACACTGAAGCTTTCTTT. This chain connects TRBV20-1 to TRBJ1-1; tentatively, D is TRBD1 (5 bases). The CDR3 length is 13 residues. Germline V gene data show CDR1 as DFQATT and CDR2 as SNEGSKA (reference sequence). V lost 6 bases and J lost 3, with 14 bases in between.

This sequence joins TRBV29-1 and TRBJ1-2; D not certain. CDR1 is SQVTM, CDR2 ANQGSEA, per germline. This CDR3 has 13 residues. Trimming removed 4 bases at V and 2 bases at J, with 11 bases between. CDR3 loop: CSVASGRNYGYTF. The CDR3 region has the DNA TGCAGCGTTGCTTCAGGACGGAACTATGGCTACACCTTC.

This clonotype has just a few counts. CDR3 amino acids: CSVEDPDRGDGYTF. The CDR3 DNA follows: TGCAGCGTTGAAGATCCAGACAGGGGGGATGGCTACACCTTC. The chain has TRBV29-1 and TRBJ1-2; 9 bases line up with TRBD1. There are 14 residues in the CDR3. The germline V gene encodes CDR1 SQVTM and CDR2 ANQGSEA. The J segment lost 6 bases and the V segment lost 0 bases, leaving 5 bases of the junction unmatched.

This clonotype showed up many times. The chain recombines TRBV20-1 with TRBJ1-2, with 8 bases that match TRBD1. J gave up 7 bases and V 6 bases, and 7 bases lay outside the gene matches. Germline CDR1 and CDR2: DFQATT and SNEGSKA (reference sequence). This CDR3 comprises 12 residues. CDR3 DNA: TGCAGTGCCACGACAGGGGACAGTGGCTACACCTTC. This codes for CSATTGDSGYTF.

This clonotype has ten or more counts. The rearrangement joins TRBV12-3 or TRBV12-4 to TRBJ2-3; 10 bases map to TRBD1. There are 14 residues in the CDR3. Trimming cost V 6 bases and J 3 bases; bases outside gene matches: 3. The CDR3 is CASRRTGGTDTQYF. The DNA of the CDR3 is TGTGCCAGCAGACGGACAGGGGGAACAGATACGCAGTATTTT.